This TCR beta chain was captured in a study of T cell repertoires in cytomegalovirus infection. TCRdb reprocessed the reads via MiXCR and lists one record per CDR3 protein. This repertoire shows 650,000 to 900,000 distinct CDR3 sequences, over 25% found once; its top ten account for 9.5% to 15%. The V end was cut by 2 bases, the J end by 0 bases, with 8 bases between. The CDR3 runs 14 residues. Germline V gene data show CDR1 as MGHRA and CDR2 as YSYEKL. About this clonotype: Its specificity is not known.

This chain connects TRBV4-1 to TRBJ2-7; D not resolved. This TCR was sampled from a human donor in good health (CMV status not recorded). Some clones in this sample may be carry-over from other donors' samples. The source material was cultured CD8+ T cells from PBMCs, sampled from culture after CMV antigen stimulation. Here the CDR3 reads CASSQHQSSYEQYF. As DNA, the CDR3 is TGCGCCAGCAGCCAACATCAGAGCTCCTACGAGCAGTACTTC.